This is a list of T cell receptor beta chains from one sample in a study of glioma-infiltrating T cells. TCRdb used MiXCR to reprocess the multiplex PCR reads, holding one entry per CDR3 protein. The table shows a few hundred thousand distinct CDR3 sequences, with roughly 41% occurring only once. The sample comprised glioma tissue, nonneoplastic brain tissue, or PBMCs (not recorded which). These receptors were taken from a human donor with low-grade glioma or glioblastoma, undergoing nonglioma brain surgery, or in good health (not recorded which). Each CDR3 is given with its conserved first and last residue. The D gene is left open where the match is weak. Size is stated for part of the rows, as once, few or many counts, or as a class when the clone is expanded.

TRBV27,TRBJ2-3,TRBD1,many,CASSTGDIRRDTQYF,TGTGCCAGCAGTACAGGGGACATACGGAGGGATACGCAGTATTTT
TRBV20-1,TRBJ2-1,TRBD1,few,CSASLQGATSPYNEQFF,TGCAGTGCTAGCCTACAGGGGGCCACGAGCCCCTACAATGAGCAGTTCTTC
TRBV25-1,TRBJ2-1,-,-,CASSGRDNWGNEQFF,TGTGCCAGCAGTGGCCGGGACAATTGGGGCAATGAGCAGTTCTTC
TRBV7-2,TRBJ1-2,-,-,CASSLAARGLNYGYTF,TGTGCCAGCAGCTTAGCGGCCAGGGGCCTTAACTATGGCTACACCTTC
TRBV24-1,TRBJ2-7,-,-,CATSDPRVGAYEQYF,TGTGCCACCAGTGATCCACGGGTGGGAGCCTACGAGCAGTACTTC
TRBV12-3/TRBV12-4,TRBJ1-5,-,-,CASSPRENSNQPQHF,TGTGCCAGCAGTCCCAGGGAGAATAGCAATCAGCCCCAGCATTTT
TRBV20-1,TRBJ1-5,-,-,CSAIPFWGAPANQPQHF,TGCAGTGCTATCCCCTTCTGGGGGGCACCGGCCAATCAGCCCCAGCATTTT
TRBV28,TRBJ1-1,-,many,CASSFSHLFPMNTEAFF,TGTGCCAGCAGTTTTTCCCACCTGTTCCCGATGAACACTGAAGCTTTCTTT
TRBV27,TRBJ2-7,-,many,CASSSRIYEQYF,TGTGCCAGCAGTTCGCGTATCTACGAGCAGTACTTC
TRBV6-6,TRBJ1-1,-,many,CASSYGKATEAFF,TGTGCCAGCAGTTACGGTAAGGCCACTGAAGCTTTCTTT
TRBV25-1,TRBJ2-5,-,-,CASSEWLREETQYF,TGTGCCAGCAGTGAATGGCTGCGGGAAGAGACCCAGTACTTC
TRBV28,TRBJ2-5,TRBD2,-,CASSLSAGVGGETQYF,TGTGCCAGCAGCCTCAGCGCGGGAGTGGGGGGAGAGACCCAGTACTTC
TRBV10-3,TRBJ2-5,TRBD2,-,CAISESGSGRPRETQYF,TGTGCCATCAGTGAGTCGGGAAGCGGGAGGCCCAGAGAGACCCAGTACTTC
TRBV2,TRBJ2-7,TRBD2,few,CASSTAGDAYEQYF,TGTGCCAGCAGTACAGCGGGAGACGCCTACGAGCAGTACTTC
TRBV7-9,TRBJ2-1,-,-,CASTTGTAFFDEQFF,TGTGCCAGCACTACGGGGACCGCTTTTTTTGATGAGCAGTTCTTC
TRBV28,TRBJ2-4,-,-,CASTLRGNLAKNIQYF,TGTGCCAGCACCCTAAGAGGGAATCTAGCCAAAAACATTCAGTACTTC
TRBV29-1,TRBJ1-1,-,-,CSVWGNTEAFF,TGCAGCGTTTGGGGGAACACTGAAGCTTTCTTT
TRBV10-3,TRBJ1-5,-,many,CAISDRQGLNQPQHF,TGTGCCATCAGTGATCGGCAGGGTCTCAATCAGCCCCAGCATTTT
TRBV4-2,TRBJ2-2,TRBD1,few,CASSPIGDSQTGELFF,TGTGCCAGCAGCCCTATCGGGGACAGCCAAACCGGGGAGCTGTTTTTT
TRBV20-1,TRBJ1-1,-,few,CSAKNPGAENTEAFF,TGCAGTGCAAAAAATCCAGGGGCGGAGAACACTGAAGCTTTCTTT
TRBV18,TRBJ1-1,-,few,CASSPGQQGYTEAFF,TGTGCCAGCTCACCGGGCCAACAGGGATACACTGAAGCTTTCTTT
TRBV4-2,TRBJ2-5,-,-,CASSQESEENQYF,TGTGCCAGCAGCCAAGAGTCGGAAGAGAACCAGTACTTC
TRBV7-2,TRBJ1-1,TRBD1,many,CASSYRTGFTEAFF,TGTGCCAGCAGCTATCGGACAGGGTTCACTGAAGCTTTCTTT
TRBV20-1,TRBJ2-3,-,-,CSARQLEGRSDTQYF,TGCAGTGCTAGACAACTGGAGGGCCGATCGGATACGCAGTATTTT
TRBV12-3/TRBV12-4,TRBJ2-5,-,few,CASSDGGRGATQYF,TGTGCCAGCAGCGATGGGGGCAGGGGGGCGACCCAGTACTTC
TRBV5-1,TRBJ2-7,TRBD2,-,CASSLGIGTSGLHEQYF,TGCGCCAGCAGCTTGGGCATCGGGACTAGCGGGCTCCACGAGCAGTACTTC
TRBV28,TRBJ2-2,TRBD1,many,CASSLFGTDTGELFF,TGTGCCAGCAGTTTATTCGGGACAGACACCGGGGAGCTGTTTTTT
TRBV5-1,TRBJ2-1,-,few,CASSLEGDWANEQFF,TGCGCCAGCAGCTTGGAGGGAGACTGGGCCAATGAGCAGTTCTTC
TRBV2,TRBJ1-1,TRBD1,few,CASKEGINRGFGTEAFF,TGTGCCAGCAAGGAAGGCATAAACAGGGGATTCGGCACTGAAGCTTTCTTT
TRBV5-4,TRBJ2-7,-,-,CASSLGQGFSYEQYF,TGTGCCAGCAGCTTGGGGCAGGGATTCTCCTACGAGCAGTACTTC
TRBV11-2,TRBJ2-1,TRBD2,-,CASSGTSGRGDEQFF,TGTGCCAGCAGCGGGACTAGCGGGAGAGGTGATGAGCAGTTCTTC
TRBV6-2/TRBV6-3,TRBJ2-1,-,-,CASSPGTYRVEQFF,TGTGCCAGCTCTCCCGGGACTTACCGGGTGGAGCAGTTCTTC
TRBV20-1,TRBJ2-1,-,-,CSARDRHPGSYNEQFF,TGCAGTGCTAGAGATCGACATCCAGGCTCCTACAATGAGCAGTTCTTC
TRBV19,TRBJ1-1,TRBD1,-,CASSTTGGRTEAFF,TGTGCCAGTAGTACTACAGGGGGCAGAACTGAAGCTTTCTTT
TRBV2,TRBJ1-3,-,-,CASRPGLSGNPIYF,TGTGCCAGCAGGCCCGGACTCTCTGGAAACCCCATATATTTT
TRBV5-1,TRBJ2-2,TRBD1,-,CASRSDRGFGAGELFF,TGCGCCAGCAGATCTGACAGGGGTTTTGGCGCCGGGGAGCTGTTTTTT
TRBV27,TRBJ2-2,-,-,CASSFPTGELFF,TGTGCCAGCAGTTTCCCCACCGGGGAGCTGTTTTTT
TRBV6-2/TRBV6-3,TRBJ2-7,-,few,CASRDSLTYEQYF,TGTGCCAGCAGGGACAGCCTGACCTACGAGCAGTACTTC
TRBV28,TRBJ2-3,-,many,CASSPRLTGTDTQYF,TGTGCCAGCAGTCCCCGGTTAACCGGCACAGATACGCAGTATTTT
TRBV7-2,TRBJ2-2,-,few,CASSLWRGQLTGELFF,TGTGCCAGCAGCTTATGGCGGGGGCAGTTGACCGGGGAGCTGTTTTTT
TRBV6-5,TRBJ2-5,TRBD2,many,CASSYSPPGGLETQYF,TGTGCCAGCAGTTACTCACCGCCGGGGGGGCTGGAGACCCAGTACTTC
TRBV27,TRBJ2-7,-,many,CATSDPAYEQYF,TGTGCCACCTCAGACCCAGCCTACGAGCAGTACTTC
TRBV2,TRBJ2-1,TRBD2,-,CAGRGLAVEQFF,TGTGCCGGACGGGGACTAGCGGTTGAGCAGTTCTTC
TRBV7-2,TRBJ2-1,-,few,CASSLRSRDEQFF,TGTGCCAGCAGCTTGCGGAGTAGGGATGAGCAGTTCTTC
TRBV4-3,TRBJ2-7,TRBD2,-,CASSQDPPTSGRAREQYF,TGCGCCAGCAGCCAAGACCCACCGACTAGCGGGAGGGCCCGCGAGCAGTACTTC
TRBV6-5,TRBJ1-3,-,-,CASSYSNPRGYGDTIYF,TGTGCCAGCAGTTACTCGAATCCTCGAGGGTACGGAGACACCATATATTTT
TRBV4-1,TRBJ2-7,-,few,CASSQDTGYREQYF,TGCGCCAGCAGCCAAGATACAGGGTATCGCGAGCAGTACTTC
TRBV24-1,TRBJ2-2,TRBD2,-,CATSDNGLAGVAGELFF,TGTGCCACCAGTGATAACGGACTAGCGGGAGTGGCCGGGGAGCTGTTTTTT
TRBV19,TRBJ2-3,-,few,CASSTTRVGGDTQYF,TGTGCCAGTAGTACGACTAGGGTCGGGGGAGATACGCAGTATTTT
TRBV20-1,TRBJ2-1,TRBD2,many,CSAKIAGGYNEQFF,TGCAGTGCTAAGATAGCGGGGGGCTACAATGAGCAGTTCTTC
TRBV10-3,TRBJ2-1,TRBD2,few,CAISLPSGRVSGNEQFF,TGTGCCATCAGCCTGCCTAGCGGGAGGGTGTCAGGCAATGAGCAGTTCTTC
TRBV12-3/TRBV12-4,TRBJ2-7,-,-,CASSYRARTIPYEQYF,TGTGCCAGCAGTTACCGGGCCAGGACGATCCCTTACGAGCAGTACTTC
TRBV6-5,TRBJ2-5,-,many,CASSYSRGHFQETQYF,TGTGCCAGCAGTTACTCGAGGGGACATTTCCAAGAGACCCAGTACTTC
TRBV25-1,TRBJ2-7,TRBD1,-,CASSARPGQGAATYEQYF,TGTGCCAGCAGTGCTCGCCCGGGACAGGGGGCTGCCACCTACGAGCAGTACTTC
TRBV7-2,TRBJ2-7,TRBD2,-,CASSHPRLADSSYEQYF,TGTGCCAGTAGTCATCCCCGACTAGCGGATAGCTCCTACGAGCAGTACTTC